This entry is about one TCR beta chain. This sample was included in a study of blood T cell repertoires in COVID-19. The CDR3 spans 17 residues. The trim removed 1 base at V and 7 bases at J, leaving 5 bases unmatched. CDR1 and CDR2 from the germline V gene are LGHNA and YSLEER. Sequencing used immunoSEQ multiplex PCR; TCRdb keeps in-frame clones, though not all of them. This table holds 390,000 or so clones, 75% to 90% found once. This TCR was sampled from a man between 18 and 29 years old who had recovered from COVID-19. Material: PBMCs or T cells enriched from blood (not recorded which). The chain recombines TRBV4-3 with TRBJ2-1, with 15 bases lining up with TRBD2. The CDR3 sequence is CASSQGPGTSGRNEQFF. The CDR3 bases are TGCGCCAGCAGCCAAGGTCCCGGGACTAGCGGGAGGAATGAGCAGTTCTTC.